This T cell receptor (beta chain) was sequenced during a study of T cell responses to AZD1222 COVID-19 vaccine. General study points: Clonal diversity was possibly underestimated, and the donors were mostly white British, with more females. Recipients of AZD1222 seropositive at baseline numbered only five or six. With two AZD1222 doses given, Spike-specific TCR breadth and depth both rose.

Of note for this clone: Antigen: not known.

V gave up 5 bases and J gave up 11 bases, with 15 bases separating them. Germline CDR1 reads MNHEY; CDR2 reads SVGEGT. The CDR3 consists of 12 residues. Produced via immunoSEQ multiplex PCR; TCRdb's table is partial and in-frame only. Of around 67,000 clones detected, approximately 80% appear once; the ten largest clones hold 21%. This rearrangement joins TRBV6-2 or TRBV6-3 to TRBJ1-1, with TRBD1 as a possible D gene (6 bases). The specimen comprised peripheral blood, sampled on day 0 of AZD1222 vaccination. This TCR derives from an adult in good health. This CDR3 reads CASSLQGGVAFF. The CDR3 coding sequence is TGTGCCAGCAGTCTACAGGGAGGGGTCGCTTTCTTT.